The present T cell receptor beta chain was sequenced within a study of identical twins. V lost 5 bases to trimming and J lost 5 bases, with 12 bases between them. This CDR3 contains 13 residues. From germline, CDR1 is MDHEN and CDR2 SYDVKM. Findings and limits, study-wide: The study found that models underestimated out-of-frame TCR alpha sharing in monozygotic twins. Within beta out-of-frame sequences, the excess sharing observed between twins was weaker.

All of the donors were Caucasians in good health. This clonotype has only a few counts. Its cognate antigen is unknown. Template switching supplied a universal primer site; unique molecular identifiers were carried on the cDNA. TCRdb re-called the 5' RACE reads with MiXCR, one entry per CDR3 protein. In the table there are roughly 250,000 distinct CDR3 sequences, 6% to 8.5% of which are singletons. This sample was shared with a second study, whose subject was yellow fever vaccine responses in identical twins.

The chain links TRBV28 to TRBJ2-5, with D tentatively TRBD1 (6 bases). Sequencing was done on a sample of CD8+ T cells sorted from blood. The receptor comes from a woman aged 18-30 years in good health. The chain's CDR3 is CASSATGLETQYF. The CDR3, as DNA: TGTGCCAGCAGTGCCACAGGGTTGGAGACCCAGTACTTC.